This TCR beta chain was obtained from a study of T cell responses to AZD1222 COVID-19 vaccine. For this clone: Its specificity is unknown.

Sequenced by immunoSEQ multiplex PCR; TCRdb stores in-frame clones only, minus some. The sample records some 150,000 clones, around 86% being singletons. The study's findings and limits: The donor group comprised mostly white British people and more females; the analysis possibly underestimated clonal diversity. Close to half of spike-specific TCRs reportedly recognize unmutated variant regions. Only six or seven AZD1222 recipients were seropositive at baseline. Spike-wide coverage was observed for vaccine-associated CD4 TCRs, with dominant responses at 160-218 and 743-854.

V lost 6 bases, J lost 2 bases, and 16 bases lay in between. Germline assignment: CDR1 MNHNS and CDR2 SASEGT. The CDR3 covers 15 residues. Sequencing was performed on peripheral blood, taken 28 days after the second AZD1222 dose. This sequence joins TRBV6-1 and TRBJ1-2, with D unclear. This clonotype originated in an adult who received the AZD1222 COVID-19 vaccine. The CDR3 nucleotides are TGTGCCAGCAGCTTATCAGCCCCGGGCAACTATGGCTACACCTTC. Translating gives CASSLSAPGNYGYTF.